The clone carrying this TCR beta chain was counted many times. Reasons for excluding patients were uncontrolled infection, other autoimmune disease, pregnancy or lactation. This sample stems from a study of T cells in Graves' hyperthyroidism and ophthalmopathy. The investigators amplified TCR beta CDR3 regions from RNA transcripts. The TCR CDR3 first-round RT-PCR relied on the HTBI primer set. One entry per CDR3 protein results from TCRdb running MiXCR on the multiplex PCR reads. The sample comprises more than 300,000 distinct CDR3 sequences, approximately 18% of which are singletons, and over 35% rests with the top ten. This TCR derives from a man between 18 and 29 years old with Graves' ophthalmopathy. The sample consisted of blood.

CDR3 residues: CASSKGGIAEAFF. The CDR3 region has the DNA TGTGCCAGCAGCAAAGGGGGGATCGCTGAAGCTTTCTTT. The rearrangement uses TRBV2 and TRBJ1-1; weak D call: TRBD1 (6 bases). Per germline, CDR1 SNHLY and CDR2 FYNNEI. The V and J ends lost 6 bases and 6 bases respectively, with 14 bases between them. The CDR3 has 13 amino acids. Based on the CDR3 plus reference TRBV2 and TRBJ1-1, the full variable domain is EPEVTQTPSHQVTQMGQEVILRCVPISNHLYFYWYRQILGQKVEFLVSFYNNEISEKSEIFDDQFSVERPDGSNFTLKIRSTKLEDSAMYFCASSKGGIAEAFFGQGTRLTVV.